This TCR beta chain came from a study of cytomegalovirus exposure and HLA in healthy donors (dated by TCRdb to about 2017). Regarding the research as a whole: According to an earlier analysis of 587 of the donors, some 180 million T cells yielded roughly 110 million unique TCR beta sequences and around 280 Gb of sequence data. An early release covering roughly 640 HLA-typed donors comprised about 300 gigabases of sequencing data and around 80 million unique TCR sequences. Among the roughly 400 genotyped donors, under 90% belonged to the genetic ancestry cluster associated with self-reported Caucasian donors. The study was designed to test whether signatures of past pathogen exposure could be identified by cataloging public T cell receptors. The T cell repertoires of around 670 subjects were profiled by immunosequencing and related to cytomegalovirus serostatus. Besides the first cohort of roughly 640 subjects, a separate validation cohort made up of 90 to 150 different subjects was used. To predict cytomegalovirus infection status, the study combined high-throughput TCR immunosequencing, statistical association of individual TCRs with disease status, and machine learning. A later analysis re-examined previously published TCR beta repertoires from around 670 donors and added high-resolution HLA genotyping to investigate patterns of TCR occurrence. In the later analysis, no new phenotypic data were used to find candidate immune exposures; instead, reliance was placed on TCR beta sequences and their occurrence across donors. An earlier analysis of 587 of the donors used high-throughput TCR beta sequencing to judge whether each TCR beta V gene segment behaved as functional or pseudogenic. Alongside the repertoire data, information on donor age, sex, ethnicity and CMV serostatus was compiled. Genome-wide SNP genotypes for about three fifths of the 666 donors were used in a later genetic analysis, which treated that subset as a discovery cohort. Every repertoire in the discovery cohort had been generated on one and the same sequencing platform. HLA typing covered class I and class II loci at four-digit resolution. Typing coverage varied by locus: roughly 629-640 donors for A, B, C, DRB1 and DQB1; about 520 for DQA1; approximately 610 for DPA1; roughly 450 for DPB1. Several DR-DQ haplotypes were treated as single units for association and clustering because of strong linkage in the cohort. On average, over 200,000 unique TCR beta nucleotide sequences were sequenced per donor among roughly 430 genotyped donors of the cohort, with roughly 18% of those sequences being non-productive.

In total, fewer than 750 healthy bone marrow donors made up the cohort. At the time of sampling, every cohort member was nominally healthy, though immune exposures that went unrecorded were likely present. The donor was CMV seropositive and was included in the group of 250 to 350 seropositive cohort members. Every donor gave a peripheral blood sample, and the peripheral blood mononuclear cells from that sample were used for TCR beta sequencing. The Qiagen DNeasy Blood Extraction Kit was used to extract genomic DNA from the blood cell samples. On this clone itself: Which antigen it targets is not known. The input lacks base qualities; no much larger clone sits a single base away.

Study-level results and caveats: The classifier was reported to diagnose cytomegalovirus status with high specificity and sensitivity in both the original and validation cohorts. Assigning TCR associations to individual alleles was difficult when HLA alleles, especially DR and DQ, strongly co-occurred. The sequencing pipeline was judged likely to have produced a cluster of highly shared sequence variants as a technical artifact. Presence/absence analyses assumed roughly uniform sequencing depth across donors, an assumption that may not hold. A further reported finding was that TCR beta sequences accurately predicted the HLA-A and HLA-B alleles for most subjects in the first cohort. Across donors, most TCR sequences were observed very rarely, whereas some public TCRs were present in many individuals. In a later analysis, several top co-occurrence clusters were reported to appear linked to parvovirus B19, influenza, CMV and Epstein-Barr virus. Because HLA typing was unavailable for some donors at each locus, only the typed subset was used in association tests. The authors suggested that the approach could potentially be extended to other disease states and immunological phenotypes. An association between a missense DCLRE1C variant and V-gene and J-gene trimming of TCR beta chains was found in a later genetic analysis and replicated in an independent cohort. In the study, roughly 160 TCR beta chains were listed as associated with cytomegalovirus. Compared with the roughly 700-donor mean, donors in an Asian-associated ancestry cluster had fewer N-insertions in productive TCRs, according to a later genetic analysis. Correlated functional status among segregating V segments might be attributable to linkage disequilibrium, but an unknown experimental factor could not be ruled out. In a later analysis, HLA-associated TCR beta chains were found to be more clonally expanded and to have lower generation probabilities than equally common non-associated chains. Most CMV-associated TCR beta chains appeared to be HLA-restricted in a later analysis, and the HLA associations seemed to be driven largely by CMV exposure. A later analysis found that TCR association rates varied across HLA loci, with DRB1 alleles showing the most associated TCRs and HLA-C alleles the fewest. In vitro tests confirmed that a few of the cytomegalovirus-associated TCR beta chains recognize cytomegalovirus antigens. In this cohort, only TCR beta chains were sequenced, and detectable features were limited by the absence of alpha or paired-chain data. In an earlier analysis of approximately 590 of the donors, most TCR beta V segments appeared in productive rearrangements about 90% or about 30% of the time, broadly matching IMGT annotations. CMV serostatus was the only immune exposure information available for the cohort. Because counts were too low, more than 15 rarely observed V segments, including chromosome 9 orphons, were left out of the earlier analysis of approximately 500 of the donors. A later analysis associated 16,951 TCR beta sequences with specific HLA alleles at a false discovery rate of 0.05.

Library preparation was by the immunoSEQ multiplex PCR assay. The multiplex PCR relied on a mix of 60 forward primers for TCR Vbeta segments and 13 reverse primers for TCR Jbeta segments. Amplification of the CDR3 region of rearranged TCR beta genes was performed with a multiplex PCR assay on genomic DNA. The Illumina HiSeq System was used to sequence the amplified TCR beta libraries as 87-base-pair reads. As for how the authors treated the data: Across the 500 to 850 repertoires, a later analysis counted 75 million to 90 million unique TCR beta chains, around 11 million of which were shared by at least two donors. Raw reads were error-corrected and collapsed into unique sequences by a nearest-neighbor algorithm in which closely related sequences were merged to remove PCR and sequencing errors. Alignment of CDR3 sequences to IMGT reference sequences was used to assign V, D and J gene segments. For a sequence to be retained, a match of at least six nucleotides to both a V gene segment and a J gene segment was required. Rearrangements were called productive when the CDR3 lacked stop codons and stayed in frame with V and J; all others were non-productive. CDR3 was defined according to IMGT convention as the region running from the second conserved V-encoded cysteine to the conserved J-encoded phenylalanine. The earlier analysis of about 530 of the donors excluded any sequence lacking an unambiguous match to a single V gene segment. In an earlier analysis of approximately 610 of the donors, V segments were called functional above 56.7% productive rearrangements and were called segregating when the between-donor standard deviation exceeded 5%. To diagnose cytomegalovirus status from the catalog of TCR beta chain sequences, a statistical classification framework was built. In a later analysis, V and J genes were assigned by comparing TCR nucleotide sequences against IMGT/GENE-DB human TR gene sequences. Using the TCRdist pipeline, a later analysis assigned CDR3 sequences along with most-parsimonious VDJ recombination scenarios. In a later analysis, each TCR beta chain was defined by its CDR3 amino acid sequence together with its V-gene family, and reads lacking a unique V-gene family were excluded. In a later analysis, nearly 600 highly shared, low-generation-probability nucleotide sequences were removed to address suspected cross-contamination and a sequencing artifact. In a later analysis, a clonal expansion index for each public chain was calculated from normalized within-repertoire ranks of inferred template counts. A later analysis computed generation probabilities with a VDJ recombination model fitted to out-of-frame rearrangements, and checked the results against IGoR. In a later analysis, TCR-TCR, TCR-HLA and TCR-CMV co-occurrence was scored with hypergeometric tests, and a repertoire-size bias correction was applied to TCR pairs. In a later analysis, false discovery rates were estimated by permuting HLA or CMV assignments 20 times. A later analysis grouped co-occurring TCRs with DBSCAN, adding TCRdist sequence similarity when clustering within HLA-allele-positive subsets. Repertoires with fewer than 30,000 or more than 120,000 public chains were left out of co-occurrence clustering, as were a handful of repertoires with anomalous nucleotide sharing. Imported from immuneACCESS, the table was reduced by TCRdb to in-frame sequences with V and J called. These copies leave out some clones; in studies compared against another copy, an unresolved V gene accounts for under half, and the cause of the remainder is not known. D and trimming come from the DNA, and the V and J calls and clone size come from that table. The sample records 100,000 to 150,000 clones, roughly 17% of which are singletons. Of the sample, 2.5% to 3% is held by the ten largest clones.

Sequences were obtained from PBMCs. The receptor was derived from a female donor in good health and CMV-seropositive.

The CDR3 amino acid sequence is: CASSLYRAASTDTQYF. The DNA is TGTGCCAGCAGCTTGTACCGCGCCGCTAGCACAGATACGCAGTATTTT. This receptor chain uses TRBV5-4 and TRBJ2-3, with the identity of the D gene unclear. As encoded in the germline V gene (reference sequence), CDR1 is SGHNT while CDR2 is YYREEE. From cysteine to phenylalanine, the CDR3 is 16 amino acids long. The CDR3 DNA has 48 bases and is translated from base 1. V loses 1 base of germline sequence and J loses 0 bases, and the interval between the two ends is 12 bases.